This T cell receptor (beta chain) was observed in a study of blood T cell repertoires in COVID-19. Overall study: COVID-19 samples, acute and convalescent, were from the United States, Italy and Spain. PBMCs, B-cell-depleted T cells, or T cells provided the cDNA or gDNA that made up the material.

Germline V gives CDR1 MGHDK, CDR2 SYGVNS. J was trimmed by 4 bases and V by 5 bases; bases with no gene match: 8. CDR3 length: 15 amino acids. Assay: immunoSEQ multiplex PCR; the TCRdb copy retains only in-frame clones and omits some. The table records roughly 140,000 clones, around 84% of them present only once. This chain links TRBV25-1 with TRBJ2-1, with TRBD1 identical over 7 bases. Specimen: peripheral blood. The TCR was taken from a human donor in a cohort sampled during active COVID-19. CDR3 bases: TGTGCCAGCAGTAGAACAGGGGATAATTACAATGAGCAGTTCTTC. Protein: CASSRTGDNYNEQFF.